A selection of T cell receptor beta chains follows, all from one sample in a study of blood T cell repertoires in COVID-19. Sequencing used immunoSEQ multiplex PCR; TCRdb keeps in-frame clones, though not all of them. This table has 85,000 to 130,000 clones, over 65% appearing once. The specimen sequenced was peripheral blood. All receptors come from a man at least 80 years old with COVID-19, enrolled during active disease. Each CDR3 is given with its conserved first and last residue. A D gene is named only where the DNA matches it firmly. Expanded clones get a size class; other rows say once, few or many, or leave the size out.

NA,NA,TRBV27,TRBJ2-3,CASSFQIGGATQYF,TGTGCCAGCAGTTTCCAAATAGGAGGGGCGACGCAGTATTTT
NA,once,TRBV7-9,TRBJ1-1,CASSRDFSPEAFF,TGTGCCAGCAGCCGGGACTTTTCCCCAGAAGCTTTCTTT
NA,few,TRBV2,TRBJ2-3,CASSATRGSGTQYF,TGTGCCAGCAGTGCGACAAGGGGCAGTGGTACGCAGTATTTT
TRBD1,NA,TRBV13,TRBJ2-5,CASSRRTGSQETQYF,TGTGCCAGCAGCCGTCGGACAGGGTCCCAAGAGACCCAGTACTTC
TRBD2,many,TRBV19,TRBJ2-7,CASSPGTRSLPEQYF,TGTGCCAGTAGTCCCGGGACTAGATCCCTACCCGAGCAGTACTTC
TRBD2,NA,TRBV18,TRBJ2-1,CASSPPSGRNNEQFF,TGTGCCAGCTCACCTCCTAGCGGGAGAAACAATGAGCAGTTCTTC
TRBD1,NA,TRBV18,TRBJ1-1,CASSFPGQGAAEAFF,TGTGCCAGCTCATTCCCGGGACAGGGGGCCGCTGAAGCTTTCTTT
TRBD1,NA,TRBV10-3,TRBJ1-3,CAIEGAGNTIYF,TGTGCCATCGAGGGGGCCGGAAACACCATATATTTT
NA,NA,TRBV10-3,TRBJ1-1,CAIRTEVNTEAFF,TGTGCCATCAGGACAGAGGTGAACACTGAAGCTTTCTTT
TRBD2,NA,TRBV4-2,TRBJ2-7,CASSQGGSLYEQYF,TGTGCCAGCAGCCAGGGCGGGAGCTTATACGAGCAGTACTTC
TRBD1,NA,TRBV27,TRBJ2-3,CASSSRDRGRITDTQYF,TGTGCCAGCAGTTCCCGGGACAGGGGGCGGATAACAGATACGCAGTATTTT
TRBD2,many,TRBV6-5,TRBJ2-1,CASREASGYNEQFF,TGTGCCAGCAGGGAGGCTAGCGGTTACAATGAGCAGTTCTTC
TRBD2,NA,TRBV2,TRBJ2-3,CASSESSSGKAYF,TGTGCCAGCAGTGAATCGTCTAGCGGGAAGGCGTATTTT
TRBD1,once,TRBV10-3,TRBJ2-3,CAIRGTGGTDTQYF,TGTGCCATCAGGGGGACAGGGGGCACAGATACGCAGTATTTT
NA,once,TRBV5-1,TRBJ2-1,CASKVGRGSYNEQFF,TGCGCCAGCAAGGTGGGCAGGGGTTCCTACAATGAGCAGTTCTTC
TRBD1,NA,TRBV7-2,TRBJ1-3,CASSLEQGSGNTIYF,TGTGCCAGCAGCTTAGAACAGGGGAGCGGAAACACCATATATTTT
NA,few,TRBV5-4,TRBJ1-4,CASSYGQFNEKLFF,TGTGCCAGCAGCTATGGACAGTTCAATGAAAAACTGTTTTTT
NA,once,TRBV12-5,TRBJ2-1,CASGDLQGSDYNEQFF,TGTGCTAGTGGTGACCTACAGGGATCAGACTACAATGAGCAGTTCTTC
NA,NA,TRBV18,TRBJ1-6,CASSPSGDSPLHF,TGTGCCAGCTCACCCAGCGGGGATTCACCCCTCCACTTT
NA,NA,TRBV5-4,TRBJ2-2,CASSLGETGELFF,TGTGCCAGCAGCTTGGGGGAGACCGGGGAGCTGTTTTTT
NA,once,TRBV30,TRBJ1-2,CAWSVGSGLLYGYTF,TGTGCCTGGAGTGTAGGCAGTGGACTCCTGTATGGCTACACCTTC
NA,NA,TRBV30,TRBJ2-7,CAWSIERDNEQYF,TGTGCCTGGAGTATCGAGCGGGACAACGAGCAGTACTTC
NA,NA,TRBV19,TRBJ2-1,CASSLSSGEVYNEQFF,TGTGCCAGTAGCCTATCGTCGGGAGAAGTGTACAATGAGCAGTTCTTC
TRBD1,NA,TRBV5-1,TRBJ2-2,CASSSGQANTGELFF,TGCGCCAGCAGCTCGGGACAGGCGAACACCGGGGAGCTGTTTTTT
TRBD2,few,TRBV9,TRBJ2-2,CASSRGLAGGAGELFF,TGTGCCAGCAGCCGCGGACTAGCGGGAGGAGCCGGGGAGCTGTTTTTT
NA,NA,TRBV27,TRBJ1-5,CASSLSGGSNQPQHF,TGTGCCAGCAGCTTAAGCGGGGGTAGCAATCAGCCCCAGCATTTT
NA,once,TRBV5-4,TRBJ1-6,CASSLDGENSPLHF,TGTGCCAGCAGCTTGGATGGGGAGAATTCACCCCTCCACTTT
NA,NA,TRBV30,TRBJ2-1,CAWTRLASMGQFF,TGTGCCTGGACTCGGCTAGCCTCAATGGGGCAGTTCTTC
TRBD2,NA,TRBV5-1,TRBJ2-7,CASSLDGTSFYEQYF,TGCGCCAGCAGCTTGGACGGGACTAGCTTCTACGAGCAGTACTTC
NA,NA,TRBV4-1,TRBJ1-4,CASSQLFSLRDEKLFF,TGCGCCAGCAGCCAACTATTCTCCCTCCGAGATGAAAAACTGTTTTTT
TRBD2,NA,TRBV7-6,TRBJ2-3,CASSATSGRTDTQYF,TGTGCCAGCAGCGCCACTAGCGGGAGAACGGATACGCAGTATTTT
NA,NA,TRBV5-1,TRBJ2-1,CASSGDFYNEQFF,TGCGCCAGCAGCGGGGACTTCTACAATGAGCAGTTCTTC
NA,NA,TRBV4-2,TRBJ2-6,CASSQDPVRTGANVLTF,TGTGCCAGCAGCCAAGATCCGGTGCGTACCGGGGCCAACGTCCTGACTTTC
NA,NA,TRBV11-3,TRBJ2-1,CASSRGSIDYNEQFF,TGTGCCAGCAGCAGGGGGTCGATCGACTACAATGAGCAGTTCTTC
NA,NA,TRBV13,TRBJ2-2,CASSLGSRGNTGELFF,TGTGCCAGCAGCTTAGGCTCAAGGGGTAACACCGGGGAGCTGTTTTTT
TRBD1,NA,TRBV5-1,TRBJ2-2,CASSPLQGYTGELFF,TGCGCCAGCAGCCCATTACAGGGGTACACCGGGGAGCTGTTTTTT
NA,NA,TRBV6-6,TRBJ2-3,CASSYLLNTDTQYF,TGTGCCAGCAGTTACCTACTAAACACAGATACGCAGTATTTT
NA,NA,TRBV10-2,TRBJ2-7,CASSESGRSEGYEQYF,TGCGCCAGCAGTGAGTCAGGACGATCAGAGGGCTACGAGCAGTACTTC
TRBD2,NA,TRBV7-2,TRBJ2-5,CASSPWGLAGAGTQYF,TGTGCCAGCAGCCCCTGGGGACTAGCGGGAGCGGGAACCCAGTACTTC
NA,NA,TRBV5-1,TRBJ2-2,CASSIGLFNTGELFF,TGCGCCAGCAGCATCGGACTCTTTAACACCGGGGAGCTGTTTTTT
NA,NA,TRBV6-5,TRBJ1-5,CASSPHNNQPQHF,TGTGCCAGCAGTCCTCACAACAATCAGCCCCAGCATTTT
TRBD1,few,TRBV6-7,TRBJ1-2,CASSYQGASGQANYGYTF,TGTGCCAGCAGTTATCAAGGGGCGTCGGGACAGGCTAACTATGGCTACACCTTC
NA,NA,TRBV12-3/TRBV12-4,TRBJ2-3,CATNHGADTQYF,TGTGCCACCAACCACGGGGCAGATACGCAGTATTTT
TRBD1,NA,TRBV18,TRBJ1-3,CASSLPPGQLYF,TGTGCCAGCTCCTTACCCCCGGGACAGCTATATTTT
TRBD1,NA,TRBV24-1,TRBJ2-1,CATSDRTGNREQFF,TGTGCCACCAGTGACCGGACAGGGAATCGTGAGCAGTTCTTC
TRBD1,once,TRBV6-1,TRBJ1-6,CASSDMTGGEGSPLHF,TGTGCCAGCAGTGATATGACAGGGGGCGAGGGTTCACCCCTCCACTTT
NA,NA,TRBV6-5,TRBJ2-1,CASRDRTNYNEQFF,TGTGCCAGCAGGGACAGAACGAATTACAATGAGCAGTTCTTC
NA,NA,TRBV6-6,TRBJ1-2,CASRERSGYTF,TGTGCCAGCAGAGAAAGGAGTGGCTACACCTTC
TRBD1,once,TRBV18,TRBJ1-5,CASSLQGAGQPQHF,TGTGCCAGCTCACTACAGGGGGCAGGGCAGCCCCAGCATTTT
TRBD1,NA,TRBV29-1,TRBJ1-5,CSVVDRANQPQHF,TGCAGCGTTGTTGACAGGGCTAATCAGCCCCAGCATTTT
TRBD1,few,TRBV7-2,TRBJ1-6,CASSSTKMTGFASPLHF,TGTGCCAGCAGCTCCACAAAGATGACAGGGTTTGCTTCACCCCTCCACTTT
TRBD2,NA,TRBV5-1,TRBJ2-1,CASSSGLGGKYNEQFF,TGCGCCAGCAGCTCGGGACTAGGTGGCAAATACAATGAGCAGTTCTTC
NA,NA,TRBV19,TRBJ2-5,CASSILPQETQYF,TGTGCCAGTAGTATACTACCTCAAGAGACCCAGTACTTC